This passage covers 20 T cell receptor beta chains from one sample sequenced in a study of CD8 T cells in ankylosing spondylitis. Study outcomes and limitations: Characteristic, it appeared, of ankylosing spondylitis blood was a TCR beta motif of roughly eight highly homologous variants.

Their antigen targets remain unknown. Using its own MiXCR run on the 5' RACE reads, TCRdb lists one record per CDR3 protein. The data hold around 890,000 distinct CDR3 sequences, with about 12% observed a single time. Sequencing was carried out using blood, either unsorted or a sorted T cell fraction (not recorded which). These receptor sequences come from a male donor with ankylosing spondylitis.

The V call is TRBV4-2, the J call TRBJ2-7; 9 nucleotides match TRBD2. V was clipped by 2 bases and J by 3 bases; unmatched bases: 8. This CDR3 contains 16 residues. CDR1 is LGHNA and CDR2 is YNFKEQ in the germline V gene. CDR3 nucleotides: TGTGCCAGCAGCCAATCTGGGGCTAGCGGGAACTACGAGCAGTACTTC. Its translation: CASSQSGASGNYEQYF.

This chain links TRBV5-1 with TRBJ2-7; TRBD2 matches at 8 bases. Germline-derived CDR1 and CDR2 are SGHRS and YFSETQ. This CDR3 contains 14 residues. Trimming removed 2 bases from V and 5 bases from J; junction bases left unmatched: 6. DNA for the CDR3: TGCGCCAGCAGCTTCAGCGGGAGAGAAAACGAGCAGTACTTC. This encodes CASSFSGRENEQYF.

CDR3: CASTEPSRPGQQETQYF. CDR3 bases: TGTGCCAGCACCGAACCCTCCCGACCGGGACAGCAAGAGACCCAGTACTTC. The rearrangement links TRBV12-3 or TRBV12-4 to TRBJ2-5; 7 bases line up with TRBD1. The CDR3 covers 17 residues. The junction had 16 bases not matched to a gene; V was cut back by 7 bases and J by 2 bases.

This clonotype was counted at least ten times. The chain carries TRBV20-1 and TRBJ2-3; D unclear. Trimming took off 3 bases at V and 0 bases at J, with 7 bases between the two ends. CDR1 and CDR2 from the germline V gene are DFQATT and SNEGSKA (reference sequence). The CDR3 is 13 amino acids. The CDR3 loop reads CSASGRSTDTQYF. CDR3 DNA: TGCAGTGCTAGTGGACGGAGCACAGATACGCAGTATTTT.

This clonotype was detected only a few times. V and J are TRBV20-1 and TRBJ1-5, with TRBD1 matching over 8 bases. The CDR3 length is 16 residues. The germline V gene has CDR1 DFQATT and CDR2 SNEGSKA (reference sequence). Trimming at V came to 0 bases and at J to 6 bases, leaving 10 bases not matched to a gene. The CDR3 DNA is TGCAGTGCTAGAGACCGCACAGGGGGAACCGGTCAGCCCCAGCATTTT. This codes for CSARDRTGGTGQPQHF.

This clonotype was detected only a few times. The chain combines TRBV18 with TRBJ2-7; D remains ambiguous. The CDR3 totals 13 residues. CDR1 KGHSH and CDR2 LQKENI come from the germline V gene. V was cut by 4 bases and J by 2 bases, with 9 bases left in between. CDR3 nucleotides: TGTGCCAGCTCACTACGATCCGCCTACGAGCAGTACTTC. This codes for CASSLRSAYEQYF.

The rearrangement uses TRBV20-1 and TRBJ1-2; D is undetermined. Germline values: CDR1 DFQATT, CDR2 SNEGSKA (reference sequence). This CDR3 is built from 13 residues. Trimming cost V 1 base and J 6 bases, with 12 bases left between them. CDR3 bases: TGCAGTGCTAGAGCAGAGTTTTTCCATGGCTACACCTTC. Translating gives CSARAEFFHGYTF.

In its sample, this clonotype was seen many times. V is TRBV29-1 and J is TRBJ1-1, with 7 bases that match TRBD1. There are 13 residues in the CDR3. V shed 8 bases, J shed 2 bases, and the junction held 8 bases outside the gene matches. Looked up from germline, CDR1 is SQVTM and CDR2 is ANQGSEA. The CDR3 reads CSTGQTINTEAFF. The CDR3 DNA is TGCAGCACGGGACAGACAATAAACACTGAAGCTTTCTTT.

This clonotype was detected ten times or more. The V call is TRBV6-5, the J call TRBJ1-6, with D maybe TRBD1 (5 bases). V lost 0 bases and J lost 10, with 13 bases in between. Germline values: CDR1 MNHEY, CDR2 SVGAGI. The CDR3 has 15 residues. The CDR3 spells CASSYSPGGGSPLHF. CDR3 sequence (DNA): TGTGCCAGCAGTTACTCTCCGGGTGGGGGGTCACCCCTCCACTTT.

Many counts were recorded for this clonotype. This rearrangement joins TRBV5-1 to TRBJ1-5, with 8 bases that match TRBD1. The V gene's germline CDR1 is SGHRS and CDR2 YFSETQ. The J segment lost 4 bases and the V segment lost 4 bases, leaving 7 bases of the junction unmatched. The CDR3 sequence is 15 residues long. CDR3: CASSTGTGWNQPQHF. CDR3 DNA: TGCGCCAGCAGCACCGGGACAGGCTGGAATCAGCCCCAGCATTTT.

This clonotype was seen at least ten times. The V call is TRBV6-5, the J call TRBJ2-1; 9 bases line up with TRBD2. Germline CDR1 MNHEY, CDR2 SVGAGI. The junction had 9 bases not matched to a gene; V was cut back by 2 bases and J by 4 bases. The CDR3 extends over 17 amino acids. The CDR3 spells CASSYPGGAGGYNEQFF. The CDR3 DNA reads TGTGCCAGCAGTTACCCCGGGGGTGCGGGAGGGTACAATGAGCAGTTCTTC.

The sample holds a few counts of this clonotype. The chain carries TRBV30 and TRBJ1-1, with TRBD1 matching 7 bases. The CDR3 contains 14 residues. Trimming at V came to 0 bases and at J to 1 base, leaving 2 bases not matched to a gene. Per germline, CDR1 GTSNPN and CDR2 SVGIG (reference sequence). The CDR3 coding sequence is TGTGCCTGGAGTGTAGGGGGCACGAACACTGAAGCTTTCTTT. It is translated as CAWSVGGTNTEAFF.

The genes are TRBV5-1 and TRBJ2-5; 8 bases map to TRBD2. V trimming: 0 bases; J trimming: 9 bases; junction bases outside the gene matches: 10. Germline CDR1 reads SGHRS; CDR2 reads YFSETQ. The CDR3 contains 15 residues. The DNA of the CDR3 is TGCGCCAGCAGCTTGGCCGGGGGGGCTACGAGGCCCCAGTACTTC. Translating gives CASSLAGGATRPQYF.

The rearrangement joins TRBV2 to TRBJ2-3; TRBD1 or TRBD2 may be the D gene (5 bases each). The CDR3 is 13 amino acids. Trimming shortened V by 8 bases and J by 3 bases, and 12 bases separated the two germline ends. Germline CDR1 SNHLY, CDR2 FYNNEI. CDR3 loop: CASGTGLTDTQYF. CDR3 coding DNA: TGTGCCAGCGGGACGGGTTTGACAGATACGCAGTATTTT.

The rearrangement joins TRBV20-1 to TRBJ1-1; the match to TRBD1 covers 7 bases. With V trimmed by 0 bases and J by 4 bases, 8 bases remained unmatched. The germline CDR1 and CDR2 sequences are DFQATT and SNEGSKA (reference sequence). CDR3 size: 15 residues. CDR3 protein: CSARDQGGAATEAFF. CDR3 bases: TGCAGTGCTAGAGATCAGGGGGGGGCGGCCACTGAAGCTTTCTTT.

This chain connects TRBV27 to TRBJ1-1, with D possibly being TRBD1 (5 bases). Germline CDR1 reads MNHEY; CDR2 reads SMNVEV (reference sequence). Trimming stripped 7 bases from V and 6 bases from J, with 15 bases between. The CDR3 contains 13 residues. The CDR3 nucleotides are TGTGCCAGCAAGAGTGATGGGGGAGCTGAAGCTTTCTTT. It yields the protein CASKSDGGAEAFF.

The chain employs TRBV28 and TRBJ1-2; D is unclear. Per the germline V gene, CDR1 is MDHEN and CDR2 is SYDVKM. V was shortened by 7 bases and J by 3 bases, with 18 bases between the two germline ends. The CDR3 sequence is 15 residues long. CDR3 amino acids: CASTSPAGPDYGYTF. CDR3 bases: TGTGCCAGCACCTCTCCTGCAGGACCCGACTATGGCTACACCTTC.

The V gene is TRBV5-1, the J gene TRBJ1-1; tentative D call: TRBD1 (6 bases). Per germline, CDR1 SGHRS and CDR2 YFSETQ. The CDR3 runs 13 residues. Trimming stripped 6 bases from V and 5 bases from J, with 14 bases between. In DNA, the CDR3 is TGCGCCAGCACCACGAGAGGGGGTACTGAAGCTTTCTTT. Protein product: CASTTRGGTEAFF.

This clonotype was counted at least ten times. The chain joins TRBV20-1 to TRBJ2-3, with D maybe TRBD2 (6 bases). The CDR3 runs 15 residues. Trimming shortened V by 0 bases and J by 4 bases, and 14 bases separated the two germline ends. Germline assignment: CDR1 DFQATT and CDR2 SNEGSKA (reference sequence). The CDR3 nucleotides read TGCAGTGCTAGAGATCTCTTGGAGGGAGCAGATACGCAGTATTTT. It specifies CSARDLLEGADTQYF.

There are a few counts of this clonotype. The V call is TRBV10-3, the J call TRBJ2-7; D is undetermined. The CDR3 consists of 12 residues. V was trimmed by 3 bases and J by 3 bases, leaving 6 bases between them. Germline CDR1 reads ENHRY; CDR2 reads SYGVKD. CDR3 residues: CAISERLYEQYF. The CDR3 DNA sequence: TGTGCCATCAGTGAAAGGCTCTACGAGCAGTACTTC.